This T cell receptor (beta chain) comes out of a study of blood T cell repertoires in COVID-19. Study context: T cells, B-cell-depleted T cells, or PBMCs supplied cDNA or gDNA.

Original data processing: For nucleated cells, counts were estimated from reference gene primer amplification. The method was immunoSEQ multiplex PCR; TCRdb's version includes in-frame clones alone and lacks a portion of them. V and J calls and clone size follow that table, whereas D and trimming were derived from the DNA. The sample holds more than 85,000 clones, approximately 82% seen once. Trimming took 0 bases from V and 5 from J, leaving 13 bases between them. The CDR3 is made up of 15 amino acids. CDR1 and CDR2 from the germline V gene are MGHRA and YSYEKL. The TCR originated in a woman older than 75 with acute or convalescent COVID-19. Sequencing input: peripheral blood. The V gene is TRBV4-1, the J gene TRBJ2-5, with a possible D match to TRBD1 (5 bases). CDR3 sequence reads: CASSQDWPGYETQYF. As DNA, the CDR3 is TGCGCCAGCAGCCAAGATTGGCCAGGGTATGAGACCCAGTACTTC.